A single sample is the source of the 28 T cell receptor beta chains below, sequenced in a study of lymphopenia after photon versus proton radiotherapy. Some clones are missing from TCRdb's copy, which holds only in-frame ones; the method was immunoSEQ multiplex PCR. The sample has approximately 20,000 clones; 85% to 95% are singletons. Here the sequenced sample was peripheral blood, taken from a patient treated with proton-based radiotherapy. Receptor source: a woman between 70 and 85 years old with pancreatic cancer. Some clones in this sample may be carry-over from other donors' samples.

The gene calls are TRBV29-1 and TRBJ1-1; D is unclear. The CDR3 is made up of 12 amino acids. The germline V gene has CDR1 SQVTM and CDR2 ANQGSEA. V was shortened by 7 bases and J by 2 bases, with 11 bases between the two germline ends. CDR3 bases: TGCAGCGCCGGCTCCGTCAACACTGAAGCTTTCTTT. This sequence encodes CSAGSVNTEAFF.

The V and J genes are TRBV5-1 and TRBJ2-7; no firm D call. Germline-derived CDR1 and CDR2 are SGHRS and YFSETQ. CDR3 length: 12 residues. V lost 0 bases, J lost 5 bases, and 6 bases lay in between. For the CDR3, the DNA is TGCGCCAGCAGCTTGGTTTTCGACGAGCAGTACTTC. Translating gives CASSLVFDEQYF.

The V call is TRBV7-8, the J call TRBJ1-2; possible D gene TRBD1, 6 bases. Germline CDR1 reads SGHVS; CDR2 reads FQNEAQ. The V gene lost 1 base and the J gene lost 6 bases, with 15 bases spanning the gap. The CDR3 contains 15 residues. The CDR3 is CASSLGGGRLDGYTF. As DNA, the CDR3 is TGTGCCAGCAGCTTAGGTGGGGGGCGCTTGGATGGCTACACCTTC.

The chain employs TRBV7-6 and TRBJ1-1; D call uncertain. The CDR3 length is 14 residues. Germline assignment: CDR1 SGHVS and CDR2 FNYEAQ. Between the trimmed V and J ends, which lost 4 bases and 2 bases, there was a span of 11 bases. This CDR3 is CASSSEAENTEAFF. CDR3 bases: TGTGCCAGCAGCTCCGAAGCAGAAAACACTGAAGCTTTCTTT.

The gene calls are TRBV19 and TRBJ1-5, with a weak D call TRBD1 (5 bases). Germline CDR1 is LNHDA and CDR2 is SQIVND (reference sequence). V lost 8 bases to trimming and J lost 4 bases, with 21 bases between them. The CDR3 loop spans 16 amino acids. Written as DNA, the CDR3 is TGTGCCAGTCGGGGCTTTGGGGGGTTGGGGAATCAGCCCCAGCATTTT. This gives the protein CASRGFGGLGNQPQHF.

The chain joins TRBV11-3 to TRBJ2-3; D remains unclear. This CDR3 region has 13 residues. CDR1 SGHNT and CDR2 YENEEA come from the germline V gene. Trimming took off 4 bases at V and 4 bases at J, with 9 bases between the two ends. The CDR3 reads CASSSHSADTQYF. The CDR3 nucleotides read TGTGCCAGCAGCTCCCACAGTGCAGATACGCAGTATTTT.

V and J are TRBV19 and TRBJ1-5; D call uncertain. The ends were cut back, 3 bases at V and 1 base at J, with 10 bases in the middle. The CDR3 is made up of 15 amino acids. Per germline, CDR1 LNHDA and CDR2 SQIVND (reference sequence). The CDR3 protein is CASSIMDGSNQPQHF. For the CDR3, the DNA is TGTGCCAGTAGTATCATGGACGGGAGCAATCAGCCCCAGCATTTT.

This chain links TRBV21-1 with TRBJ2-1; TRBD2, the table's D call, lacks a check against the DNA. TRBV21-1 is reported as a pseudogene. CDR3 length: 20 residues. The CDR3: CASSKGRDRTSGRAWDEQFF. CDR3 sequence (DNA): TGTGCCAGCAGCAAAGGCCGGGACAGGACTAGCGGGAGGGCCTGGGATGAGCAGTTCTTC.

This chain links TRBV18 with TRBJ2-4; D tentatively fits TRBD1 or TRBD2 (6 bases each). Germline values: CDR1 KGHSH, CDR2 LQKENI. Trimming stripped 2 bases from V and 2 bases from J, with 16 bases between. This CDR3 region has 17 residues. The CDR3 sequence: CASSPMGGEPSKNIQYF. The CDR3 DNA follows: TGTGCCAGCTCACCAATGGGGGGCGAACCGTCCAAAAACATTCAGTACTTC.

This chain connects TRBV7-2 to TRBJ1-6; no clear D. Per the germline V gene, CDR1 is SGHTA and CDR2 is FQGNSA. The CDR3 spans 14 residues. V was trimmed by 4 bases and J by 7 bases, leaving 11 bases between them. The CDR3 region is CASSSYLANSPLHF. The CDR3, as DNA: TGTGCCAGCAGCTCGTATCTGGCCAATTCACCCCTCCACTTT.

The rearrangement joins TRBV9 to TRBJ2-3, with 13 bases identical to TRBD2. The trim removed 3 bases at V and 2 bases at J, leaving 12 bases unmatched. Germline CDR1 reads SGDLS; CDR2 reads YYNGEE. The CDR3 is 19 residues long. CDR3 bases: TGTGCCAGCAGCGCCAGGACTAGCGGGAGAGAATCAAACACAGATACGCAGTATTTT. Translated, it gives CASSARTSGRESNTDTQYF.

CDR3 DNA: TGTGCCAGTAGACCCACGGGGAATCAGCCCCAGCATTTT. Translated, it gives CASRPTGNQPQHF. J is TRBJ1-5 and V is TRBV19, with D unresolved. The CDR3 length is 13 residues. Germline assignment: CDR1 LNHDA and CDR2 SQIVND (reference sequence). Trimming shortened V by 6 bases and J by 4 bases, and 10 bases separated the two germline ends.

In its sample, this clone was seen a few times. The rearrangement links TRBV14 to TRBJ2-7; the D is unclear. CDR1 and CDR2 (germline): SGHDN, FVKESK. This CDR3 region has 12 residues. Trimming removed 3 bases at V and 6 bases at J, with 9 bases between. The CDR3 nucleotides are TGTGCCAGCAGCCAGTCTGTGCGCGAGCAGTACTTC. This gives the protein CASSQSVREQYF.

The V and J genes are TRBV11-2 and TRBJ2-3; the D is unclear. The CDR3 length is 15 residues. Germline CDR1 is SGHAT and CDR2 is FQNNGV. V was cut by 0 bases and J by 0 bases, with 7 bases left in between. CDR3 in DNA: TGTGCCAGCAGCTTAGATGCCCCCAGCACAGATACGCAGTATTTT. Translated: CASSLDAPSTDTQYF.

The rearrangement links TRBV7-9 to TRBJ2-7; a possible D gene is TRBD1 (6 bases). Germline V gene sequence: CDR1 SEHNR, CDR2 FQNEAQ (reference sequence). This CDR3 is built from 15 residues. The V end lost 8 bases, the J end lost 5 bases, and 22 bases lay between the germline ends. The chain's CDR3 is CASALSGTKRDEQYF. CDR3 DNA: TGTGCCAGCGCCCTATCCGGGACAAAGAGAGACGAGCAGTACTTC.

This clone is deemed medium-sized. V and J are TRBV10-3 and TRBJ2-7, with 10 bases matching TRBD1. V lost 4 bases and J lost 4; bases outside the gene matches: 1. CDR3 length: 13 residues. CDR1 and CDR2 (germline): ENHRY, SYGVKD. Here the CDR3 DNA reads TGTGCCATCAGTGCGGGACAGGGGTACGAGCAGTACTTC. Translating gives CAISAGQGYEQYF.

This sequence joins TRBV30 and TRBJ2-1, with TRBD2 matching over 9 bases. Trimming removed 3 bases from V and 5 bases from J; junction bases left unmatched: 8. This CDR3 has 15 residues. Germline V CDR1 and CDR2: GTSNPN, SVGIG (reference sequence). The CDR3: CAWRAGTSSNNEQFF. The CDR3 bases are TGTGCCTGGAGAGCCGGGACTAGCAGCAACAATGAGCAGTTCTTC. The variable domain in full, with the rest retrieved from reference TRBV30 and TRBJ2-1, is SQTIHQWPATLVQPVGSPLSLECTVEGTSNPNLYWYRQAAGRGLQLLFYSVGIGQISSEVPQNLSASRPQDRQFILSSKKLLLSDSGFYLCAWRAGTSSNNEQFFGPGTRLTVL.

V is TRBV13 and J is TRBJ1-1; no firm D call. From germline, CDR1 is PRHDT and CDR2 FYEKMQ (reference sequence). The CDR3 covers 17 residues. With 1 base removed from V and 5 bases from J, the gap between germline ends came to 20 bases. CDR3 coding DNA: TGTGCCAGCAGCTTAGAAGTCTTGCCTAATCGCGGGACTGAAGCTTTCTTT. Its translation: CASSLEVLPNRGTEAFF. Variable domain in full (rest from reference TRBV13 and TRBJ1-1): AAGVIQSPRHLIKEKRETATLKCYPIPRHDTVYWYQQGPGQDPQFLISFYEKMQSDKGSIPDRFSAQQFSDYHSELNMSSLELGDSALYFCASSLEVLPNRGTEAFFGQGTRLTVV.

The gene calls are TRBV5-4 and TRBJ2-7; TRBD2 matches at 9 bases. The CDR3 is 15 residues long. The ends lost 3 bases at V and 1 base at J; junction bases unmatched: 5. Germline loops: CDR1 SGHNT, CDR2 YYREEE (reference sequence). The CDR3: CASSSGGRGSYEQYF. CDR3 DNA: TGTGCCAGCAGCTCCGGCGGGAGGGGATCCTACGAGCAGTACTTC.

This chain connects TRBV19 to TRBJ1-2; tentative D call: TRBD1 (6 bases). Per germline, CDR1 LNHDA and CDR2 SQIVND (reference sequence). The V and J ends lost 7 bases and 6 bases respectively, with 21 bases between them. CDR3 length: 15 residues. In nucleotides, the CDR3 is TGTGCCAGTATAACGGACAGCTACTCGTATCATGGCTACACCTTC. Its translation: CASITDSYSYHGYTF.

V gene TRBV19 combines with J gene TRBJ2-2; D might be TRBD1 (6 bases). Germline V CDR1 and CDR2: LNHDA, SQIVND (reference sequence). The germline V and J ends were trimmed by 6 bases and 6 bases, with 8 bases remaining between them. The CDR3 runs 12 residues. The CDR3 DNA follows: TGTGCCAGTAGAAGACAGGCCGGGGAGCTGTTTTTT. Its translation is CASRRQAGELFF.

The chain has TRBV6-1 and TRBJ1-1, with D maybe TRBD1 (6 bases). CDR1 MNHNS and CDR2 SASEGT come from the germline V gene. This CDR3 comprises 14 residues. V gave up 5 bases and J gave up 4 bases, with 14 bases separating them. The CDR3 coding sequence is TGTGCCAGCAGTCACGGACAGTCTAGCACTGAAGCTTTCTTT. Translating it yields CASSHGQSSTEAFF.

The chain is built from TRBV11-2 and TRBJ1-1; D is perhaps TRBD1 (5 bases). The CDR3 runs to 15 residues. The germline CDR1 and CDR2 sequences are SGHAT and FQNNGV. The V end lost 5 bases, the J end lost 0 bases, and 13 bases lay between the germline ends. The CDR3 nucleotides read TGTGCCAGCAGCCTCAACAGGCTATTGAACACTGAAGCTTTCTTT. Amino acid sequence: CASSLNRLLNTEAFF.

This clone was seen a few times. This sequence joins TRBV2 and TRBJ1-2, with 7 bases matching TRBD1. CDR3 length equals 13 residues. The J segment lost 8 bases and the V segment lost 7 bases, leaving 10 bases of the junction unmatched. The germline V gene has CDR1 SNHLY and CDR2 FYNNEI. CDR3 sequence: CASNKGQMGGYTF. For the CDR3, the DNA is TGTGCCAGCAACAAGGGACAGATGGGCGGCTACACCTTC. The full variable domain, rest sourced from reference TRBV2 and TRBJ1-2, is EPEVTQTPSHQVTQMGQEVILRCVPISNHLYFYWYRQILGQKVEFLVSFYNNEISEKSEIFDDQFSVERPDGSNFTLKIRSTKLEDSAMYFCASNKGQMGGYTFGSGTRLTVV.

This clone is a singleton in its sample. The chain couples TRBV19 to TRBJ2-5, with D unclear. The length of the CDR3 is 12 residues. V was pared by 4 bases and J by 5 bases, with 8 bases between. The germline CDR1 and CDR2 sequences are LNHDA and SQIVND (reference sequence). CDR3 sequence reads: CASSTLGETQYF. CDR3 in DNA: TGTGCCAGTAGTACTCTCGGGGAGACCCAGTACTTC.

The chain carries TRBV19 and TRBJ2-5; 11 nucleotides match TRBD1. The tail of the sequence fits TRBJ2-7 better, so the J call may be wrong. Germline assignment: CDR1 LNHDA and CDR2 SQIVND (reference sequence). The CDR3 runs to 19 residues. The CDR3 loop reads CASSSRYQSDGTGGYEQYF. CDR3 bases: TGTGCCAGTAGTTCCCGTTATCAGTCCGACGGGACAGGGGGCTACGAGCAGTACTTC.

This clone was seen just once. V gene TRBV7-6 combines with J gene TRBJ2-5; 8 bases fit TRBD1. Germline lookup yields CDR1 SGHVS and CDR2 FNYEAQ. The CDR3 contains 13 residues. With 4 bases clipped from V and 2 bases from J, the junction kept 0 bases outside the gene matches. The CDR3 DNA is TGTGCCAGCAGCTGGACAGGGCAAGAGACCCAGTACTTC. Protein sequence: CASSWTGQETQYF.

The J gene is TRBJ1-1, the V gene TRBV25-1; 8 positions agree with TRBD1. V gave up 4 bases and J gave up 4 bases; unmatched junction bases: 5. Per germline, CDR1 MGHDK and CDR2 SYGVNS. CDR3 length: 14 amino acids. Here the CDR3 DNA reads TGTGCCAGCAGTGGGACAGGGAGGGGCACTGAAGCTTTCTTT. Protein product: CASSGTGRGTEAFF.